These T cell receptor beta chains were read from a single sample in a study of response to subunit inactivated influenza vaccine. Using its own MiXCR run on the RT-PCR reads, TCRdb lists one record per CDR3 protein. The sample records roughly 500,000 distinct CDR3 sequences, more than 15% being singletons. The sample consisted of CD4+ T cells sorted from PBMCs, taken around 25 months after vaccination. Receptor source: a man aged 50-75 years who received an inactivated influenza vaccine. The CDR3 runs from the conserved cysteine through the conserved F or W. A D gene is named only where the DNA matches it firmly. Some rows mark clone size as missing; the rest say once, few, many or name a class of expanded clone.

TRBV3-1	-	TRBJ1-1	many	CASSQDGAVKTEAFF	TGTGCCAGCAGCCAAGACGGGGCAGTGAAAACTGAAGCTTTCTTT
TRBV6-2/TRBV6-3	-	TRBJ2-1	few	CASSYSKGHNEQFF	TGTGCCAGCAGTTACTCGAAGGGGCACAATGAGCAGTTCTTC
TRBV18	-	TRBJ2-3	few	CASSRGSYTDTQYF	TGTGCCAGCTCACGGGGGAGTTACACAGATACGCAGTATTTT
TRBV6-5	-	TRBJ1-1	many	CASSYSGLRNTEAFF	TGTGCCAGCAGTTACTCGGGCCTACGGAACACTGAAGCTTTCTTT
TRBV4-3	-	TRBJ2-7	few	CASSQEFPTGYEQYF	TGCGCCAGCAGCCAAGAGTTCCCGACAGGCTACGAGCAGTACTTC
TRBV6-2/TRBV6-3	-	TRBJ2-3	few	CASSPGLAWVTQYF	TGTGCCAGCAGCCCCGGTCTAGCTTGGGTTACGCAGTATTTT
TRBV9	-	TRBJ1-6	few	CASSVAVDSPLHF	TGTGCCAGCAGCGTAGCGGTAGATTCACCCCTCCACTTT
TRBV4-3	-	TRBJ1-6	few	CASSQEQGGQSPLHF	TGCGCCAGCAGCCAAGAGCAAGGGGGACAATCACCCCTCCACTTT
TRBV3-1	-	TRBJ2-3	few	CASRPRAGGTDTQYF	TGTGCCAGCAGGCCCAGGGCTGGGGGCACAGATACGCAGTATTTT
TRBV28	TRBD2	TRBJ2-5	many	CASSFPSGSVETQYF	TGTGCCAGCAGTTTCCCTAGCGGTTCAGTGGAGACCCAGTACTTC
TRBV7-9	TRBD2	TRBJ2-5	-	CASSRLASQETQYF	TGTGCCAGCAGCAGACTAGCCTCACAAGAGACCCAGTACTTC
TRBV29-1	-	TRBJ1-1	few	CSVEREAYTEAFF	TGCAGCGTTGAAAGGGAGGCGTACACTGAAGCTTTCTTT
TRBV20-1	-	TRBJ2-3	many	CSASASLGDTDTQYF	TGCAGTGCCAGCGCTAGCTTAGGTGACACAGATACGCAGTATTTT
TRBV4-1	TRBD1	TRBJ2-7	-	CASSQAHTGTGIYEQYF	TGCGCCAGCAGCCAAGCGCACACCGGGACAGGGATCTACGAGCAGTACTTC
TRBV20-1	-	TRBJ2-1	few	CSARLKAGRSEQFF	TGCAGTGCTAGGCTGAAGGCGGGGCGGTCGGAGCAGTTCTTC
TRBV29-1	TRBD1	TRBJ2-5	-	CSVAIQQGAGETQYF	TGCAGCGTCGCGATACAACAGGGGGCGGGAGAGACCCAGTACTTC
TRBV10-3	TRBD2	TRBJ2-7	few	CAIRASGDIYEQYF	TGTGCCATCAGGGCTAGCGGGGACATTTACGAGCAGTACTTC
TRBV4-1	-	TRBJ2-2	many	CASSQDKRPNTGELFF	TGCGCCAGCAGCCAAGATAAGCGACCGAACACCGGGGAGCTGTTTTTT
TRBV15	-	TRBJ2-2	-	CATSRDFGNTGELFF	TGTGCCACCAGCAGAGATTTTGGGAACACCGGGGAGCTGTTTTTT
TRBV20-1	TRBD1	TRBJ2-5	few	CSAPGQGAVETQYF	TGCAGTGCGCCGGGACAGGGGGCGGTGGAGACCCAGTACTTC
TRBV5-1	-	TRBJ2-2	-	CASSMPKNTGELFF	TGCGCCAGCAGCATGCCCAAGAACACCGGGGAGCTGTTTTTT
TRBV7-9	-	TRBJ2-7	few	CASSRRDNEQYF	TGTGCCAGCAGCCGCAGGGACAACGAGCAGTACTTC
TRBV6-1	TRBD1	TRBJ2-1	-	CASTAGGQGINEQFF	TGTGCCAGCACCGCGGGGGGACAGGGGATAAATGAGCAGTTCTTC
TRBV7-2	-	TRBJ2-3	-	CASSLFAGKTSTDTQYF	TGTGCCAGCAGCTTATTCGCGGGGAAAACTAGCACAGATACGCAGTATTTT
TRBV30	-	TRBJ2-7	few	CAWSPADTYEQYF	TGTGCCTGGAGTCCCGCCGATACCTACGAGCAGTACTTC
TRBV12-3/TRBV12-4	TRBD1	TRBJ2-2	few	CASSSQGARTGELFF	TGTGCCAGCAGTTCCCAGGGGGCGCGCACCGGGGAGCTGTTTTTT
TRBV2	TRBD1	TRBJ1-1	-	CASSEVGTAEAFF	TGTGCCAGCAGTGAAGTGGGGACAGCCGAAGCTTTCTTT
TRBV6-2/TRBV6-3	TRBD1	TRBJ1-6	few	CASSTTGGGYNSPLHF	TGTGCCAGCAGCACGACAGGGGGCGGGTATAATTCACCCCTCCACTTT
TRBV7-3	-	TRBJ2-3	-	CASSLMPSTDTQYF	TGTGCCAGCAGCTTAATGCCTAGCACAGATACGCAGTATTTT
TRBV2	-	TRBJ2-3	-	CASTKGGSTDTQYF	TGTGCCAGCACGAAAGGGGGAAGCACAGATACGCAGTATTTT
TRBV20-1	-	TRBJ2-7	-	CSALKRDLYEQYF	TGCAGTGCTCTAAAACGGGATCTCTACGAGCAGTACTTC
TRBV6-1	-	TRBJ2-5	-	CASTDPSGGETQYF	TGTGCCAGCACCGACCCCTCCGGGGGAGAGACCCAGTACTTC
TRBV3-1	-	TRBJ1-1	-	CASSQAASTPEAFF	TGTGCCAGCAGCCAAGCAGCGAGTACCCCTGAAGCTTTCTTT
TRBV4-3	-	TRBJ2-5	-	CASSQDLKGVETQYF	TGCGCCAGCAGCCAAGATCTAAAAGGGGTTGAGACCCAGTACTTC
TRBV5-1	-	TRBJ2-3	few	CASSKASGDTQYF	TGCGCCAGCAGCAAGGCTAGTGGCGATACGCAGTATTTT
TRBV9	TRBD2	TRBJ2-2	-	CASSVGGSTNTGELFF	TGTGCCAGCAGCGTAGGCGGGAGTACGAACACCGGGGAGCTGTTTTTT
TRBV20-1	TRBD2	TRBJ2-2	many	CSARGLADTGELFF	TGCAGTGCTAGGGGTCTAGCGGACACCGGGGAGCTGTTTTTT
TRBV7-2	-	TRBJ2-1	few	CASSLDRPGGEQFF	TGTGCCAGCAGCTTAGATAGGCCCGGCGGTGAGCAGTTCTTC
TRBV20-1	-	TRBJ2-2	-	CSARDKRSGELFF	TGCAGTGCTAGAGATAAGCGCTCCGGGGAGCTGTTTTTT
TRBV5-1	TRBD1	TRBJ2-3	few	CASKGKTGLNTDTQYF	TGCGCCAGCAAGGGCAAGACAGGGTTGAACACAGATACGCAGTATTTT
TRBV6-1	-	TRBJ2-7	-	CASSHSTRNEQYF	TGTGCCAGCAGCCATTCAACAAGGAACGAGCAGTACTTC
TRBV7-9	TRBD1	TRBJ2-2	few	CASSLASTGFTGELFF	TGTGCCAGCAGCTTAGCCTCGACAGGGTTCACCGGGGAGCTGTTTTTT
TRBV12-3/TRBV12-4	TRBD2	TRBJ2-7	many	CASSLASGRNDEQYF	TGTGCCAGCAGTTTAGCTAGCGGGAGAAACGACGAGCAGTACTTC
TRBV2	-	TRBJ1-5	few	CASSEGRVSNQPQHF	TGTGCCAGCAGTGAGGGTCGGGTTAGCAATCAGCCCCAGCATTTT
TRBV11-2	TRBD2	TRBJ2-7	few	CASSLWTSGGLTSYEQYF	TGTGCCAGCAGCCTGTGGACTAGCGGGGGGCTTACCTCCTACGAGCAGTACTTC
TRBV6-5	-	TRBJ2-1	few	CASSYHGASTYNEQFF	TGTGCCAGCAGTTACCATGGCGCCTCGACCTACAATGAGCAGTTCTTC
TRBV5-6	TRBD1	TRBJ2-3	-	CASSLKGAGTDTQYF	TGTGCCAGCAGCTTGAAGGGGGCGGGCACAGATACGCAGTATTTT
TRBV7-2	-	TRBJ1-5	few	CASSFFGGNQPQHF	TGTGCCAGCAGCTTTTTCGGGGGCAATCAGCCCCAGCATTTT
TRBV21-1	-	TRBJ1-2	-	CASSSRGSLRSYGYTF	TGTGCCAGCAGCTCCAGAGGCTCCCTCAGGTCCTATGGCTACACCTTC
TRBV3-1	-	TRBJ1-1	-	CASSQAYGSRAFF	TGTGCCAGCAGCCAGGCCTACGGTTCGCGGGCTTTCTTT
TRBV20-1	TRBD2	TRBJ2-1	few	CSALRTSGAYNEQFF	TGCAGTGCTCTGAGGACTAGCGGGGCTTACAATGAGCAGTTCTTC